The present T cell receptor beta chain was sequenced within a study of immune evolution from preneoplasia to lung adenocarcinoma. The study's findings and limits: Normal lung had highest clonality; later lesions appeared denser, more diverse. Normal lung had the highest top T cell clone frequencies.

Only in-frame clones appear in the TCRdb table, and some are missing; sequencing was by immunoSEQ multiplex PCR. There are a few thousand clones in the sample; approximately 89% occur only once, and more than 6% lies in the top ten. Concerning this clone: Its antigen remains unidentified.

Patient tissue came from resections in Japan or China, 2014–2017. Two lung cancer pathologists independently confirmed each histologic diagnosis. The V segment lost 4 bases and the J segment 0 bases; nucleotides outside the gene matches: 1. The CDR3 has 15 residues. Germline CDR1 is SNHLY and CDR2 is FYNNEI. This sequence was found in a donor at least 70 years old with lung adenocarcinoma. Sequencing input: FFPE minimally invasive lung adenocarcinoma tissue. This sequence joins TRBV2 and TRBJ2-3; 10 bases match TRBD2. CDR3 in amino acids: CASSGGLASTDTQYF. CDR3 coding DNA: TGTGCCAGCAGTGGGGGACTAGCGAGCACAGATACGCAGTATTTT.